The 31 T cell receptor beta chains below were found in one sample sequenced in a study of OX40 agonist ivuxolimab in advanced cancers. TCRdb's copy holds only in-frame clones and misses some; the assay was immunoSEQ multiplex PCR. The repertoire consists of more than 50,000 clones, with 84% occurring once and the leading ten covering 4.6%. Specimen: CD4+ or CD8+ T cells sorted from blood, collected in a trial of the OX40 agonist ivuxolimab. All receptors come from an adult with an advanced solid tumor such as melanoma, head and neck, liver or kidney cancer.

A single count supports this clone. The rearrangement uses TRBV6-5 and TRBJ1-5, with TRBD1 as a possible D gene (6 bases). CDR3 length: 13 residues. Trimming stripped 2 bases from V and 7 bases from J, with 9 bases between. Looked up from germline, CDR1 is MNHEY and CDR2 is SVGAGI. This CDR3 is CASSYGQQQPQHF. The CDR3 bases are TGTGCCAGCAGTTACGGACAGCAGCAGCCCCAGCATTTT.

This clone was detected once. The rearrangement links TRBV5-4 to TRBJ2-7; D uncertain. The CDR3 is made up of 13 amino acids. Germline loops: CDR1 SGHNT, CDR2 YYREEE (reference sequence). Trimming removed 3 bases at V and 7 bases at J, with 14 bases between. The CDR3 here is CASSSDPYGEQYF. The CDR3 coding sequence is TGTGCCAGCAGCTCGGACCCGTACGGTGAGCAGTACTTC. The complete variable domain, with remaining parts taken from reference TRBV5-4 and TRBJ2-7, reads ETGVTQSPTHLIKTRGQQVTLRCSSQSGHNTVSWYQQALGQGPQFIFQYYREEENGRGNFPPRFSGLQFPNYSSELNVNALELDDSALYLCASSSDPYGEQYFGPGTRLTVT.

V is TRBV30 and J is TRBJ1-3; D possibly corresponds to TRBD1 (5 bases). The CDR3 length is 11 residues. The germline V gene has CDR1 GTSNPN and CDR2 SVGIG (reference sequence). V lost 5 bases and J 6 bases, leaving 8 bases between the germline ends. The CDR3 region is CAWQGENTIYF. The CDR3 coding sequence is TGTGCCTGGCAGGGAGAAAACACCATATATTTT.

The J gene is TRBJ1-5, the V gene TRBV5-5; D is unclear. The CDR3 is 13 amino acids. The V end lost 2 bases, the J end lost 4 bases, and 7 bases lay between the germline ends. From germline, CDR1 is SGHKS and CDR2 YYEKEE (reference sequence). CDR3: CASSLTLNQPQHF. CDR3 sequence (DNA): TGTGCCAGCAGCTTAACCCTTAATCAGCCCCAGCATTTT.

V gene TRBV9 combines with J gene TRBJ1-2; the D is unclear. Germline V lookup: CDR1 SGDLS, CDR2 YYNGEE. This CDR3 is 15 amino acids long. Deletions cut 4 bases from V and 0 bases from J, with 13 bases between. The CDR3 protein is CASSLLGIANYGYTF. CDR3 sequence (DNA): TGTGCCAGCAGCTTACTGGGGATAGCTAACTATGGCTACACCTTC.

This sequence joins TRBV10-2 and TRBJ2-3; 7 bases agree with TRBD2. CDR3 length equals 14 residues. The germline V gene has CDR1 WSHSY and CDR2 SAAADI. The V gene end was trimmed by 3 bases and the J gene end by 2 bases; junction bases not matched to a gene: 2. CDR3 in DNA: TGCGCCAGCAGTGATGGGGGGGACACAGATACGCAGTATTTT. Translation: CASSDGGDTDTQYF.

The rearrangement links TRBV10-3 to TRBJ2-3, with D possibly being TRBD2 (6 bases). V shed 0 bases and J shed 5 bases, with 12 bases lying between them. The length of the CDR3 is 15 residues. Germline V gene data show CDR1 as ENHRY and CDR2 as SYGVKD. The CDR3 DNA reads as TGTGCCATCAGTGAGTCGTCGGGGGAAGGAGATACGCAGTATTTT. Encoded protein: CAISESSGEGDTQYF.

Written as DNA, the CDR3 is TGTGCCAGCAGCTTACTCGGGACAGCTAACTATGGCTACACCTTC. The encoded protein is CASSLLGTANYGYTF. V usage is TRBV11-2 and J usage is TRBJ1-2, with 7 bases lining up with TRBD1. The CDR3 runs 15 residues. J lost 0 bases, V lost 2 bases, and 3 bases had no gene match. Looked up from germline, CDR1 is SGHAT and CDR2 is FQNNGV.

This clone was recorded once. The chain recombines TRBV5-8 with TRBJ2-7, with 9 bases that match TRBD1. Germline V gene data show CDR1 as SGHTS and CDR2 as YDEGEE. The CDR3 consists of 13 residues. V shed 0 bases and J 7 bases; nucleotides not matched to a gene: 2. CDR3 nucleotide sequence: TGTGCCAGCAGCTTGGCGGACAGGGGTGAGCAGTACTTC. Translated, it gives CASSLADRGEQYF.

The rearrangement links TRBV11-1 to TRBJ1-1; D might be TRBD1 (5 bases). Germline V gives CDR1 SGHAT, CDR2 FQDESV (reference sequence). The CDR3 totals 13 residues. Between the trimmed V and J ends, which lost 3 bases and 11 bases, there was a span of 16 bases. The CDR3 region is CASSLRGERDAFF. CDR3 bases: TGTGCCAGCAGCTTGCGGGGCGAACGCGATGCTTTCTTT.

J is TRBJ1-3 and V is TRBV7-6; D call uncertain. Trimming removed 1 base at V and 4 bases at J, with 8 bases between. CDR1 is SGHVS and CDR2 is FNYEAQ in the germline V gene. This CDR3 comprises 14 residues. CDR3 loop: CASSLGVSGNTIYF. For the CDR3, the DNA is TGTGCCAGCAGCTTAGGCGTCTCCGGAAACACCATATATTTT.

The chain employs TRBV19 and TRBJ1-3; a weak D match, TRBD1 (5 bases). Germline loops: CDR1 LNHDA, CDR2 SQIVND (reference sequence). V lost 7 bases to trimming and J lost 0 bases, with 10 bases between them. This CDR3 is 14 amino acids long. The CDR3 spells CASKDRNSGNTIYF. The CDR3 region has the DNA TGTGCCAGTAAAGACAGAAACTCTGGAAACACCATATATTTT.

The rearrangement uses TRBV27 and TRBJ2-7, with D perhaps matching TRBD1 (6 bases). Looked up from germline, CDR1 is MNHEY and CDR2 is SMNVEV (reference sequence). The CDR3 has 13 residues. V gave up 3 bases and J gave up 6 bases, with 12 bases separating them. The CDR3 loop reads CASSFQDRREQYF. The CDR3 DNA sequence: TGTGCCAGCAGTTTCCAGGACAGACGCGAGCAGTACTTC.

J is TRBJ2-1 and V is TRBV29-1; possibly TRBD1 or TRBD2 for D (5 bases each). The V gene's germline CDR1 is SQVTM and CDR2 ANQGSEA. V dropped 8 bases and J dropped 8 bases, with 10 bases sitting between them. The CDR3 has 10 amino acids. CDR3 amino acids: CSLGVDEQFF. The CDR3 DNA sequence: TGCAGCCTGGGGGTGGATGAGCAGTTCTTC.

The chain combines TRBV5-5 with TRBJ1-4; no definite D call. The germline gives CDR1 SGHKS, CDR2 YYEKEE (reference sequence). Trimming removed 2 bases from V and 7 bases from J, with 15 bases in between. The CDR3 runs to 15 residues. Here the CDR3 reads CASSLASTFGEKLFF. DNA for the CDR3: TGTGCCAGCAGCTTAGCGTCGACCTTCGGTGAAAAACTGTTTTTT.

This clone is medium-sized by share. J is TRBJ1-2 and V is TRBV7-8; 7 bases line up with TRBD1. Germline values: CDR1 SGHVS, CDR2 FQNEAQ. The CDR3 contains 14 residues. V shed 0 bases, J shed 8 bases, and the junction held 6 bases outside the gene matches. The CDR3 DNA sequence: TGTGCCAGCAGCTTAGCGGAGACAGGGAGGGGCTACACCTTC. It codes for CASSLAETGRGYTF.

The rearrangement joins TRBV7-3 to TRBJ2-3; D is possibly TRBD1 (6 bases). CDR1 and CDR2 (germline): SGHTA, FQGTGA. The CDR3 contains 16 residues. Deletions cut 0 bases from V and 0 bases from J, with 10 bases between. CDR3 DNA: TGTGCCAGCAGCTTAACTCGGGACACTAGCACAGATACGCAGTATTTT. Translation: CASSLTRDTSTDTQYF.

The rearrangement uses TRBV5-8 and TRBJ2-5, with D possibly being TRBD2 (6 bases). The CDR3 consists of 16 residues. V gave up 4 bases and J gave up 5 bases, with 21 bases separating them. Germline CDR1 and CDR2: SGHTS and YDEGEE. CDR3 bases: TGTGCCAGCAGCCCCGTAGCGCCCGCGGGGATCGAGACCCAGTACTTC. As protein: CASSPVAPAGIETQYF. Using reference TRBV5-8 and TRBJ2-5 for the parts outside the CDR3, the full variable domain is EAGVTQSPTHLIKTRGQQATLRCSPISGHTSVYWYQQALGLGLQFLLWYDEGEERNRGNFPPRFSGRQFPNYSSELNVNALELEDSALYLCASSPVAPAGIETQYFGPGTRLLVL.

This clone came up once. This sequence joins TRBV6-1 and TRBJ2-3; D not certain. V was cut by 0 bases and J by 1 base, with 11 bases left in between. Germline V lookup: CDR1 MNHNS, CDR2 SASEGT. The length of the CDR3 is 16 residues. The CDR3 DNA sequence: TGTGCCAGCAGTGAAGCATTCACCCAGGGCACAGATACGCAGTATTTT. Its protein product is CASSEAFTQGTDTQYF.

V gene TRBV15 combines with J gene TRBJ2-3; 9 nucleotides match TRBD2. This CDR3 is built from 14 residues. Germline V CDR1 and CDR2: LNHNV, YYDKDF (reference sequence). After removal of 4 bases from V and 6 bases from J, the junction contained 5 bases not matched to a gene. Written as DNA, the CDR3 is TGTGCCACCAGCATGAGCGGGGGGTCGGATACGCAGTATTTT. It yields the protein CATSMSGGSDTQYF.

The V call is TRBV5-1, the J call TRBJ2-7, with TRBD1 matching 8 bases. Germline assignment: CDR1 SGHRS and CDR2 YFSETQ. This CDR3 region has 13 residues. V lost 3 bases and J lost 4; bases outside the gene matches: 3. CDR3 DNA: TGCGCCAGCAGCTGGACAGGGTTATACGAGCAGTACTTC. Amino acid sequence: CASSWTGLYEQYF. The full variable domain, its missing parts supplied by reference TRBV5-1 and TRBJ2-7, is KAGVTQTPRYLIKTRGQQVTLSCSPISGHRSVSWYQQTPGQGLQFLFEYFSETQRNKGNFPGRFSGRQFSNSRSEMNVSTLELGDSALYLCASSWTGLYEQYFGPGTRLTVT.

The chain joins TRBV4-1 to TRBJ1-2; 12 nucleotides agree with TRBD1. CDR1 MGHRA and CDR2 YSYEKL come from the germline V gene. V gave up 1 base and J gave up 0 bases; unmatched junction bases: 6. This CDR3 is built from 18 residues. CDR3 DNA: TGCGCCAGCAGCCAAGCCCGGGACAGGGGGCAGCCTAACTATGGCTACACCTTC. Amino acid sequence: CASSQARDRGQPNYGYTF.

The rearrangement uses TRBV11-2 and TRBJ2-7; 8 bases map to TRBD2. The CDR3 totals 14 residues. CDR1 is SGHAT and CDR2 is FQNNGV in the germline V gene. V lost 4 bases to trimming and J lost 6 bases; unmatched junction nucleotides: 8. The CDR3 protein is CASSSGLASPEQYF. CDR3 in DNA: TGTGCCAGCAGCTCAGGACTAGCATCCCCCGAGCAGTACTTC.

The CDR3 region has the DNA TGTGCCACCAGCAGAGTTTCAGAGAAGGGGACCCAGTACTTC. This sequence encodes CATSRVSEKGTQYF. The V and J genes are TRBV15 and TRBJ2-5, with unresolved D. Trimming took off 1 base at V and 7 bases at J, with 13 bases between the two ends. CDR1 and CDR2 (germline): LNHNV, YYDKDF (reference sequence). The CDR3 covers 14 residues.

This clone has a handful of counts. This chain joins TRBV29-1 and TRBJ1-1; weak D call: TRBD1 (5 bases). V lost 3 bases and J lost 3, with 8 bases in between. The CDR3 extends over 12 amino acids. The germline CDR1 and CDR2 sequences are SQVTM and ANQGSEA. Here the CDR3 DNA reads TGCAGCGTTGACCAGGGTTACACTGAAGCTTTCTTT. Its protein product is CSVDQGYTEAFF. The whole variable domain, remainder taken from reference TRBV29-1 and TRBJ1-1, is SAVISQKPSRDICQRGTSLTIQCQVDSQVTMMFWYRQQPGQSLTLIATANQGSEATYESGFVIDKFPISRPNLTFSTLTVSNMSPEDSSIYLCSVDQGYTEAFFGQGTRLTVV.

CDR3 sequence: CASSPGYEQYF. The CDR3 coding sequence is TGTGCCAGCAGCCCCGGTTACGAGCAGTACTTC. The rearrangement links TRBV7-9 to TRBJ2-7; D remains ambiguous. The CDR3 covers 11 residues. Germline values: CDR1 SEHNR, CDR2 FQNEAQ (reference sequence). V gave up 5 bases and J gave up 4 bases, with 6 bases separating them.

This clone was seen more than once but under ten times. At one end, the junction sequence differs from germline, possibly due to a read error. The same CDR3 is also encoded by other DNA sequences in this sample. The chain uses TRBV20-1 and TRBJ1-2; TRBD1 matches 10 bases. CDR1 is DFQATT, CDR2 SNEGSKA, per germline (reference sequence). CDR3 size: 8 residues. The CDR3 sequence: CSTRDRGF. Here the CDR3 DNA reads TGCAGCACACGGGACAGGGGTTTC.

The CDR3 DNA is TGTGCCAGTAGTATCCTCCAAACAGGGAGCGACAATCAGCCCCAGCATTTT. It is translated as CASSILQTGSDNQPQHF. The chain couples TRBV19 to TRBJ1-5, with a weak D call TRBD1 (6 bases). The CDR3 loop spans 17 amino acids. Germline CDR1 is LNHDA and CDR2 is SQIVND (reference sequence). V was pared by 3 bases and J by 3 bases, with 18 bases between.

In its sample, this clone was seen once. The V gene is TRBV27, the J gene TRBJ1-4, with 7 bases aligning to TRBD1. The CDR3 length is 14 residues. In germline, CDR1 is MNHEY, CDR2 SMNVEV (reference sequence). V was pared by 4 bases and J by 3 bases, with 2 bases of the junction left unmatched. The CDR3 reads CASSWGQSNEKLFF. The DNA of the CDR3 is TGTGCCAGCAGTTGGGGACAGTCTAATGAAAAACTGTTTTTT.

The rearrangement links TRBV6-4 to TRBJ2-1, with D possibly matching TRBD1 (5 bases). Trimming cost V 0 bases and J 10 bases, with 10 bases left between them. Per germline, CDR1 MRHNA and CDR2 SNTAGT. CDR3 length: 13 amino acids. CDR3 residues: CASSDSGVGEQFF. The CDR3 region has the DNA TGTGCCAGCAGTGACTCAGGGGTAGGGGAGCAGTTCTTC.

The chain combines TRBV5-6 with TRBJ2-1; 11 bases map to TRBD2. CDR1 and CDR2 from the germline V gene are SGHDT and YYEEEE. The CDR3 totals 17 residues. Trimming cost V 3 bases and J 7 bases; bases outside gene matches: 12. CDR3 loop: CASSSHLTSGRGNEQFF. CDR3 DNA sequence: TGTGCCAGCAGCTCGCACCTCACTAGCGGGAGAGGGAATGAGCAGTTCTTC. The entire variable domain, with the rest obtained from reference TRBV5-6 and TRBJ2-1, is as follows: DAGVTQSPTHLIKTRGQQVTLRCSPKSGHDTVSWYQQALGQGPQFIFQYYEEEERQRGNFPDRFSGHQFPNYSSELNVNALLLGDSALYLCASSSHLTSGRGNEQFFGPGTRLTVL.